This entry features one T cell receptor (beta chain) sequence. Antigen specificity is unknown. This record belongs to a study of CD8 T cells in ankylosing spondylitis. Study-wide findings and caveats: Typical of ankylosing spondylitis blood, it appeared, was a TCR beta motif of 7 or 8 highly homologous variants.

One entry per CDR3 protein, called by TCRdb with MiXCR from the 5' RACE reads. The repertoire holds 670,000 or so distinct CDR3 sequences, with around 20% as singletons. After removal of 10 bases from V and 2 bases from J, the junction contained 11 bases not matched to a gene. CDR3 length: 15 amino acids. Germline loops: CDR1 LNHDA, CDR2 SQIVND (reference sequence). The genes are TRBV19 and TRBJ2-7, with TRBD1 matching over 10 bases. This clonotype was obtained from a male donor with ankylosing spondylitis. The sequencing input was blood, either unsorted or a sorted T cell fraction (not recorded which). CDR3 residues: CATRESGTGAYEQYF. DNA of the CDR3: TGTGCCACCAGAGAATCCGGGACAGGGGCCTACGAGCAGTACTTC.